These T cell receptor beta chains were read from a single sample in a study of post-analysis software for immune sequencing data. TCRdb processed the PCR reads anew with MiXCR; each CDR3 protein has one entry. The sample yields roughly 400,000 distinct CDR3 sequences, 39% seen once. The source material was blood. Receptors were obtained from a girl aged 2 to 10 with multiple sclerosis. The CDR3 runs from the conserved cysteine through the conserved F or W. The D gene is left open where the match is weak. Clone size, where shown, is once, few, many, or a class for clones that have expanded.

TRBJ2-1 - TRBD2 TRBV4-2 CASSQEVAGGRGVEQFF TGTGCCAGCAGCCAAGAGGTAGCGGGGGGTCGGGGTGTGGAGCAGTTCTTC
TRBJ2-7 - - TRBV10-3 CAISDAGINNEQYF TGTGCCATCAGTGATGCCGGGATAAACAATGAGCAGTACTTC
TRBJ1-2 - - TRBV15 CATSRGGTNYGYTF TGTGCCACCAGCAGAGGGGGAACTAACTATGGCTACACCTTC
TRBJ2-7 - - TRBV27 CASRSGYSSYEQYF TGTGCCAGCCGAAGTGGGTATAGCTCCTACGAGCAGTACTTC
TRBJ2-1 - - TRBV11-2 CASSLLTGLGYNEQFF TGTGCCAGCAGCTTACTAACAGGGTTGGGTTACAATGAGCAGTTCTTC
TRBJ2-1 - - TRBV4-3 CASSQTWAVGNEQFF TGCGCCAGCAGCCAAACATGGGCAGTGGGGAATGAGCAGTTCTTC
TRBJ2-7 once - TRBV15 CATSRVAQFYEQYF TGTGCCACCAGCAGAGTGGCGCAGTTCTACGAGCAGTACTTC
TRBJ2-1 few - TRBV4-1 CASSQVFGYNEQFF TGCGCCAGCAGCCAAGTCTTCGGTTACAATGAGCAGTTCTTC
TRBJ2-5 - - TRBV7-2 CASSPGWGAKLQETQYF TGTGCCAGCAGCCCAGGGTGGGGGGCGAAACTCCAAGAGACCCAGTACTTC
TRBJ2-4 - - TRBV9 CASSAPKAGLAKNIQYF TGTGCCAGCAGCGCCCCCAAGGCGGGGTTAGCCAAAAACATTCAGTACTTC
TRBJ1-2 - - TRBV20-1 CSARDARQGGHGYTF TGCAGTGCTAGAGATGCTAGGCAGGGAGGTCATGGCTACACCTTC
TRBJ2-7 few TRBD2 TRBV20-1 CSASVPGTSGRYEQYF TGCAGTGCTAGCGTGCCCGGGACTAGCGGGAGGTACGAGCAGTACTTC
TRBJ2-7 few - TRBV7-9 CASSLGLEGLSSYEQYF TGTGCCAGCAGCTTAGGTCTTGAGGGACTCTCATCCTACGAGCAGTACTTC
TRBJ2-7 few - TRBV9 CASSVTDTWGYEQYF TGTGCCAGCAGCGTAACCGACACCTGGGGTTACGAGCAGTACTTC
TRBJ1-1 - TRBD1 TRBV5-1 CASRLSGTGGTEAFF TGCGCCAGCAGACTCTCCGGGACAGGTGGGACTGAAGCTTTCTTT
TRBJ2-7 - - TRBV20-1 CSAREVGTPTDEQYF TGCAGTGCTAGAGAAGTAGGGACTCCAACCGACGAGCAGTACTTC
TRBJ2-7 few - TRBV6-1 CASSGGQTPYEQYF TGTGCCAGCAGTGGCGGACAGACTCCCTACGAGCAGTACTTC
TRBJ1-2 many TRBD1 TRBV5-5 CASSSTGLGYGYTF TGTGCCAGCAGCTCGACAGGGCTCGGCTATGGCTACACCTTC
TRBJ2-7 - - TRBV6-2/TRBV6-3 CASRRAGLYEQYF TGTGCCAGCAGGAGGGCGGGGCTCTACGAGCAGTACTTC
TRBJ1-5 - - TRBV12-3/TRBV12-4 CASSFFAGTVEQPQHF TGTGCCAGCAGTTTTTTCGCAGGGACCGTGGAACAGCCCCAGCATTTT
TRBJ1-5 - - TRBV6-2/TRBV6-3 CASSYSRGATSRTHRYSNQPQHF TGTGCCAGCAGTTACTCTCGGGGGGCAACAAGTCGTACTCACAGATATAGCAATCAGCCCCAGCATTTT
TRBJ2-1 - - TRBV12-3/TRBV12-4 CASSPRAATYNEQFF TGTGCCAGCAGTCCCCGGGCCGCCACCTACAATGAGCAGTTCTTC
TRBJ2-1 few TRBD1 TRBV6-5 CASRTGGDEQFF TGTGCCAGCAGGACAGGGGGCGATGAGCAGTTCTTC
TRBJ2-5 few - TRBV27 CASRPLDSSQETQYF TGTGCCAGCAGACCCCTCGACAGTAGCCAAGAGACCCAGTACTTC
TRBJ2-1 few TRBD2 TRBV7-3 CASSLLGLTGGSYNEQFF TGTGCCAGCAGCTTATTGGGCCTTACGGGGGGATCCTACAATGAGCAGTTCTTC
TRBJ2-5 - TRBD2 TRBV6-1 CASSTRGTSGGAGQETQYF TGTGCCAGCAGTACGAGGGGGACTAGCGGGGGGGCGGGCCAAGAGACCCAGTACTTC
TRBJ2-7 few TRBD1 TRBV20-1 CSARRGTGGSYEQYF TGCAGTGCTAGACGGGGGACAGGGGGCTCCTACGAGCAGTACTTC
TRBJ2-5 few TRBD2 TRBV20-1 CSARGLAGGFFAWETQYF TGCAGTGCTAGGGGGTTAGCGGGAGGATTCTTTGCTTGGGAGACCCAGTACTTC
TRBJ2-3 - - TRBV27 CASSFLGGDTQYF TGTGCCAGCAGTTTCTTGGGGGGAGATACGCAGTATTTT
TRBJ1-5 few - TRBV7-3 CASSLGSWVNQPQHF TGTGCCAGCAGCTTAGGGTCTTGGGTCAATCAGCCCCAGCATTTT
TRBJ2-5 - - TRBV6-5 CASSYTGPRETQYF TGTGCCAGCAGTTATACCGGACCACGGGAGACCCAGTACTTC
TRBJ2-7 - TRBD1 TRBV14 CASSQPTGDEQYF TGTGCCAGCAGCCAACCGACAGGGGACGAGCAGTACTTC
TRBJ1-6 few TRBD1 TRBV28 CASNQPGQGSSPLHF TGTGCCAGCAACCAACCGGGACAGGGAAGCTCACCCCTCCACTTT